The rows below give T cell receptor beta chains drawn from one sample of a study of T cell responses to AZD1222 COVID-19 vaccine. Some clones are missing from TCRdb's copy, which holds only in-frame ones; the method was immunoSEQ multiplex PCR. Among about 160,000 clones listed, about 90% were seen once. The sample was peripheral blood, taken 28 days after the second AZD1222 dose. Source of these receptors: an adult who received the AZD1222 COVID-19 vaccine. The conserved cysteine and the conserved F or W are not part of the CDR3 here. The order of the fields is J gene, V gene, CDR3 protein.

TRBJ2-7	TRBV10-2	ASRGFSNYEQY
TRBJ1-2	TRBV6-5	ASGLQQGRHYGYT
TRBJ1-1	TRBV18	ASSPGQLMNTEAF
TRBJ1-3	TRBV6-5	ASSYSGPGNTIY
TRBJ2-7	TRBV6-5	SSRRTGALYEQY
TRBJ1-2	TRBV2	ASSVQGRDGYT
TRBJ1-2	TRBV10-3	AISETREGERNYGYT
TRBJ1-2	TRBV15	ATSNPNLVYGYT
TRBJ1-1	TRBV4-2	ASSQPDRDGREAF
TRBJ2-1	TRBV6-5	ASSTLPDEQF
TRBJ1-5	TRBV7-6	ASSLGGRMGLYSNQPQH
TRBJ1-1	TRBV30	AWSLVMTRNTEAF
TRBJ1-4	TRBV4-1	ASTQVGVTNEKLF
TRBJ2-7	TRBV6-5	ASRFRDTYEQY
TRBJ2-2	TRBV27	ASSYDQGTGELF
TRBJ1-4	TRBV5-4	ASATDGNEKLF
TRBJ2-2	TRBV4-1	ASSLQATSGGAGTGELF
TRBJ1-1	TRBV28	ASSLSGTGGANTEAF
TRBJ1-1	TRBV2	ASREGTGATEAF
TRBJ1-2	TRBV5-4	ASHPDLSLNYGYT
TRBJ1-1	TRBV12-3/TRBV12-4	ASSLLGANAF
TRBJ1-5	TRBV21-1	ASRQGQPQH
TRBJ2-5	TRBV19	ASSSWDRFETQY
TRBJ2-1	TRBV7-9	ASSSRGYEQF
TRBJ2-1	TRBV7-9	ASSDTQGAPYNEQF
TRBJ1-2	TRBV7-9	ASSWGTGAMVGYT
TRBJ1-2	TRBV2	ASSASTANYGYT
TRBJ1-4	TRBV19	ASSIHPGRATNEKLF
TRBJ2-3	TRBV7-6	ASSLAGGAFTDTQY